This entry lists 10 T cell receptor beta chains sequenced from one sample in a study of T cell responses to AZD1222 COVID-19 vaccine. Generated by immunoSEQ multiplex PCR, the TCRdb table keeps only in-frame clones and is missing some. The sample holds approximately 150,000 clones; 90% to 95% are singletons and the top ten take about 5.3%. The source material was peripheral blood, sampled on day 0 of AZD1222 vaccination. The origin of the receptors is an adult in good health.

The chain uses TRBV5-5 and TRBJ1-2; D not certain. V dropped 0 bases and J dropped 2 bases, with 8 bases sitting between them. The CDR3 sequence is 14 residues long. Germline CDR1 reads SGHKS; CDR2 reads YYEKEE (reference sequence). The CDR3 coding sequence is TGTGCCAGCAGCTTGGAGATGTCCAACTATGGCTACACCTTC. Translation: CASSLEMSNYGYTF.

The rearrangement links TRBV4-1 to TRBJ1-4; no definite D call. Germline V gene lookup returns CDR1 MGHRA and CDR2 YSYEKL. V was cut by 2 bases and J by 0 bases, with 7 bases left in between. The CDR3 totals 15 residues. As DNA, the CDR3 is TGCGCCAGCAGCCAAACCTTTGCAACTAATGAAAAACTGTTTTTT. Residues: CASSQTFATNEKLFF.

The chain couples TRBV5-1 to TRBJ1-6; TRBD1 matches 10 bases. The junction had 4 bases not matched to a gene; V was cut back by 2 bases and J by 8 bases. The CDR3 consists of 15 residues. Per germline, CDR1 SGHRS and CDR2 YFSETQ. The CDR3 loop is CASSLRTGGDSPLHF. The CDR3, as DNA: TGCGCCAGCAGCTTAAGGACAGGGGGAGATTCACCCCTCCACTTT.

V usage is TRBV2 and J usage is TRBJ1-1; the D gene is possibly TRBD1 (5 bases). This CDR3 is built from 15 residues. Germline V gene sequence: CDR1 SNHLY, CDR2 FYNNEI. V was clipped by 7 bases and J by 6 bases, with 21 bases between them. Here the CDR3 DNA reads TGTGCCAGCACTACAGAGATGGGCAGGGTTGCTGAAGCTTTCTTT. Translation: CASTTEMGRVAEAFF.

V and J are TRBV2 and TRBJ1-1; D not certain. Germline assignment: CDR1 SNHLY and CDR2 FYNNEI. The CDR3 is 13 amino acids. V was trimmed by 1 base and J by 0 bases, leaving 3 bases between them. CDR3 residues: CASSEEVNTEAFF. The CDR3 nucleotides are TGTGCCAGCAGTGAAGAGGTGAACACTGAAGCTTTCTTT. The complete variable domain, with remaining parts taken from reference TRBV2 and TRBJ1-1, reads EPEVTQTPSHQVTQMGQEVILRCVPISNHLYFYWYRQILGQKVEFLVSFYNNEISEKSEIFDDQFSVERPDGSNFTLKIRSTKLEDSAMYFCASSEEVNTEAFFGQGTRLTVV.

The chain has TRBV5-6 and TRBJ2-7; D is possibly TRBD1 (6 bases). Germline V gives CDR1 SGHDT, CDR2 YYEEEE. CDR3 length equals 15 residues. The V end lost 4 bases, the J end lost 2 bases, and 16 bases lay between the germline ends. CDR3 region: CASSPTGMEAYEQYF. The CDR3, as DNA: TGTGCCAGCAGCCCGACAGGTATGGAAGCCTACGAGCAGTACTTC.

CDR3 protein: CASSFGARQTQYF. CDR3 bases: TGTGCCAGCAGTTTTGGGGCTAGACAGACCCAGTACTTC. V and J are TRBV28 and TRBJ2-5, with D possibly matching TRBD1 (5 bases). The germline V gene has CDR1 MDHEN and CDR2 SYDVKM. The V and J ends lost 3 bases and 6 bases respectively, with 11 bases between them. The CDR3 is 13 residues long. Full variable domain (rest looked up from reference TRBV28 and TRBJ2-5): DVKVTQSSRYLVKRTGEKVFLECVQDMDHENMFWYRQDPGLGLRLIYFSYDVKMKEKGDIPEGYSVSREKKERFSLILESASTNQTSMYLCASSFGARQTQYFGPGTRLLVL.

The V call is TRBV25-1, the J call TRBJ1-6; a possible D gene is TRBD1 (6 bases). The ends were cut back, 2 bases at V and 4 bases at J, with 9 bases in the middle. CDR3 length: 15 amino acids. Germline V gene data show CDR1 as MGHDK and CDR2 as SYGVNS. The CDR3 reads CASSEPGQYNSPLHF. The CDR3 DNA sequence: TGTGCCAGCAGTGAACCCGGACAGTATAATTCACCCCTCCACTTT.

This chain uses TRBV19 with TRBJ2-5, with 9 nucleotides matching TRBD2. Germline CDR1 is LNHDA and CDR2 is SQIVND (reference sequence). J was trimmed by 6 bases and V by 6 bases; bases with no gene match: 8. CDR3 size: 14 residues. The CDR3 sequence: CASSPRGGLKTQYF. The CDR3 DNA reads TGTGCCAGTAGCCCGCGGGGGGGGCTGAAGACCCAGTACTTC.

V gene TRBV7-2 combines with J gene TRBJ1-2; 12 bases line up with TRBD1. The trim removed 4 bases at V and 4 bases at J, leaving 10 bases unmatched. CDR1 SGHTA and CDR2 FQGNSA come from the germline V gene. This CDR3 comprises 17 residues. The CDR3 DNA follows: TGTGCCAGCAGCTCACCGGGACAGGGGGCTAGCGGCTATGGCTACACCTTC. It is translated as CASSSPGQGASGYGYTF.